This T cell receptor (beta chain) was obtained from a study of T cell repertoires in cytomegalovirus infection (dated by TCRdb to 2018 to 2020). In the study overall: Peptide stimulations targeted recently identified HLA-C-restricted CMV epitopes, whose presentation resists viral immunomodulation, together with well-studied HLA-B-restricted epitopes. The HLA type of each donor mattered for the analysis, because public TCR beta signatures pointed to carriage of CMV infection along with the matching HLA type. What the authors observed across the whole study: In both this cohort and an independent cohort of some 380 donors, the cumulative frequency of public TCR beta family members distinguished carriers of CMV infection plus the relevant HLA type. In the ex vivo response, HLA-C-restricted CMV-specific TCR beta clonotypes were dominant, and in two of eight donors the single most frequent clonotype came from this HLA-C-restricted group.

Sequencing was carried out with an Illumina HiSeq 1500. TCRdb passed the public sequencing reads through fastp at Q25 and MiXCR, retaining productive beta sequences. Every CDR3 protein is listed once, alongside the most common genes and DNA of its rows. This sample holds some 940,000 distinct CDR3 sequences; around 32% were observed only once. The ten largest clones represent about an eighth of the sample. About this clonotype itself: Its antigen is not yet known. Per-nucleotide qualities are absent, and no much larger clonotype sits a single base away.

This sample's treatment or condition label indicates: in vitro stimulation with specific CMV peptide epitopes to enrich CMV-specific T cells. Reading the germline V gene (reference sequence) gives CDR1 SGHNT and CDR2 YYREEE. V gives up 6 bases and J gives up 4 bases, and the segment between their germline ends measures 10 bases. Taken from cysteine to phenylalanine, the CDR3 has 12 residues. Just the 36-base CDR3 DNA is kept, in frame starting at base 1. The source is a human donor in good health (CMV status not recorded). Some clones in this sample may be carry-over from other donors' samples. The V gene is TRBV5-4 and the J gene is TRBJ1-2; a tentative D call is TRBD1 (5 bases match). This material consisted of cultured CD8+ T cells from PBMCs, taken from culture after CMV antigen stimulation. The CDR3: CASIDSGYGYTF. The DNA is TGTGCCAGCATTGACAGCGGCTATGGCTACACCTTC.